This TCR beta chain stems from a study of blood T cell repertoires in COVID-19. The CDR3 has 14 residues. Germline assignment: CDR1 SGHDT and CDR2 YYEEEE. V was pared by 7 bases and J by 5 bases, with 8 bases of the junction left unmatched. Measured with immunoSEQ multiplex PCR; TCRdb has only the in-frame clones, and not every one. The table includes around 300,000 clones, nearly 90% detected once. Sequencing input: PBMCs or T cells enriched from blood (not recorded which). J is TRBJ1-4 and V is TRBV5-6, with 7 bases aligning to TRBD1. The origin of this receptor is a woman between 25 and 40 years old who had recovered from COVID-19. In nucleotides, the CDR3 is TGTGCCAGCGTCAGACAGGGAGTAAATGAAAAACTGTTTTTT. Its protein is CASVRQGVNEKLFF.